This T cell receptor beta chain is from a study of cytomegalovirus exposure and HLA in healthy donors. Trimming pared 0 bases from V and 0 bases from J, leaving 10 bases between. There are 16 residues in the CDR3. Germline-derived CDR1 and CDR2 are SGDLS and YYNGEE. Sequencing was performed with immunoSEQ multiplex PCR; in TCRdb, only in-frame clones are kept and a portion is missing. The table has about 56,000 clones, 93% seen once. V gene TRBV9 combines with J gene TRBJ1-3; no clear D gene. This clonotype was sampled from a woman between 18 and 30 years old in good health and CMV-seropositive. Sequenced input: PBMCs. CDR3 amino acids: CASSVGLADSGNTIYF. The DNA for the CDR3 is TGTGCCAGCAGCGTAGGTCTCGCGGACTCTGGAAACACCATATATTTT.